The 23 T cell receptor beta chains reported below all come from one sample, sequenced in a study of T cells in Graves' hyperthyroidism and ophthalmopathy. Amplified regions were TCR beta CDR3 sequences from RNA transcripts. The primer set for the first-round RT-PCR of the TCR CDR3 was HTBI. TCRdb re-derived calls from the multiplex PCR reads in MiXCR, one entry per CDR3 protein. The sample holds 730,000 or so distinct CDR3 sequences, about 19% seen once. The sequenced sample consisted of blood. The receptors were gathered from a woman between 45 and 65 years old with Graves' hyperthyroidism that later progressed to Graves' ophthalmopathy.

In the case of this clonotype: This could be a read error, since a much larger clone is one nucleotide away. The chain recombines TRBV12-3 or TRBV12-4 with TRBJ2-1, with 8 bases identical to TRBD2. The CDR3 is 14 residues long. The CDR3 protein is CVSSFILAGDEQFF. The CDR3 nucleotides are TGTGTCAGCAGTTTTATCCTAGCGGGCGATGAGCAGTTCTTC.

The V and J genes are TRBV10-2 and TRBJ1-5; 7 bases fit TRBD1. The germline CDR1 and CDR2 sequences are WSHSY and SAAADI. V was pared by 6 bases and J by 6 bases, with 8 bases of the junction left unmatched. The length of the CDR3 is 14 residues. The CDR3 coding sequence is TGCGCCAGCAGGGGGGCAGGGGGAGGTCAGCCCCAGCATTTT. It specifies CASRGAGGGQPQHF.

The CDR3 DNA follows: TGTGCCAGTAGTCCCCCGGGACAGGGATTTAACTATGGCTACACCTTC. Translation gives CASSPPGQGFNYGYTF. The chain employs TRBV19 and TRBJ1-2; 9 bases map to TRBD1. V lost 5 bases to trimming and J lost 1 base; unmatched junction nucleotides: 8. CDR3 length equals 16 residues. Per germline, CDR1 LNHDA and CDR2 SQIVND (reference sequence).

V usage is TRBV19 and J usage is TRBJ2-2, with D tentatively TRBD1 (5 bases). V lost 7 bases to trimming and J lost 7 bases, with 19 bases between them. This CDR3 contains 15 residues. The germline CDR1 and CDR2 sequences are LNHDA and SQIVND (reference sequence). The DNA of the CDR3 is TGTGCCAGTACCCCATCCGTCACAAGGGGCGGGGAGCTGTTTTTT. Translated: CASTPSVTRGGELFF. The full variable domain, with the rest looked up from reference TRBV19 and TRBJ2-2, is DGGITQSPKYLFRKEGQNVTLSCEQNLNHDAMYWYRQDPGQGLRLIYYSQIVNDFQKGDIAEGYSVSREKKESFPLTVTSAQKNPTAFYLCASTPSVTRGGELFFGEGSRLTVL.

In its sample, this clonotype was seen many times. The V and J genes are TRBV5-1 and TRBJ1-4; maybe TRBD1 (6 bases). The CDR3 runs 17 residues. V shed 3 bases and J shed 7 bases, with 22 bases lying between them. Per the germline V gene, CDR1 is SGHRS and CDR2 is YFSETQ. The CDR3 sequence is CASSWATGKSSGEKLFF. CDR3 in DNA: TGCGCCAGCAGCTGGGCTACAGGGAAAAGCTCCGGTGAAAAACTGTTTTTT.

The chain carries TRBV10-3 and TRBJ1-5; no clear D gene. CDR3 length: 13 amino acids. CDR1 ENHRY and CDR2 SYGVKD come from the germline V gene. Trimming took 3 bases from V and 2 from J, leaving 5 bases between them. The DNA of the CDR3 is TGTGCCATCAGTGACCTAGGCAATCAGCCCCAGCATTTT. Translation: CAISDLGNQPQHF.

This clonotype was detected ten times or more. The chain employs TRBV3-1 and TRBJ1-3; the D is unclear. CDR1 and CDR2 from the germline V gene are LGHDT and YNNKEL (reference sequence). The V end lost 4 bases, the J end lost 3 bases, and 7 bases lay between the germline ends. This CDR3 region has 13 residues. CDR3 in amino acids: CASSPTIGNTIYF. The CDR3 nucleotides read TGTGCCAGCAGCCCAACCATTGGAAACACCATATATTTT.

V usage is TRBV9 and J usage is TRBJ1-2; possibly TRBD1 for D (5 bases). CDR3 length: 15 amino acids. Germline loops: CDR1 SGDLS, CDR2 YYNGEE. V lost 0 bases and J lost 1, with 10 bases in between. The chain's CDR3 is CASSVAGTDNYGYTF. CDR3 sequence (DNA): TGTGCCAGCAGCGTAGCAGGGACGGATAACTATGGCTACACCTTC.

This clonotype showed up just a few times. The chain uses TRBV29-1 and TRBJ2-2; D perhaps matches TRBD1 (6 bases). Per the germline V gene, CDR1 is SQVTM and CDR2 is ANQGSEA. The CDR3 is made up of 15 amino acids. V lost 6 bases to trimming and J lost 4 bases, with 18 bases between them. CDR3 in amino acids: CSVQTGSRGTGELFF. The CDR3, as DNA: TGCAGCGTACAAACAGGGAGTAGGGGCACCGGGGAGCTGTTTTTT.

The chain combines TRBV6-5 with TRBJ1-2; D call uncertain. The CDR3 extends over 14 amino acids. CDR1 is MNHEY, CDR2 SVGAGI, per germline. Trimming pared 0 bases from V and 3 bases from J, leaving 8 bases between. This CDR3 reads CASSYSRDYYGYTF. DNA of the CDR3: TGTGCCAGCAGTTACTCGCGGGATTACTATGGCTACACCTTC.

V gene TRBV3-1 combines with J gene TRBJ2-7, with TRBD1 matching over 8 bases. Looked up from germline, CDR1 is LGHDT and CDR2 is YNNKEL (reference sequence). The CDR3 consists of 16 residues. With V trimmed by 3 bases and J by 3 bases, 10 bases remained unmatched. CDR3 sequence (DNA): TGTGCCAGCAGCCATGTATGGACAGGGTCAATCTACGAGCAGTACTTC. Translating gives CASSHVWTGSIYEQYF.

The rearrangement joins TRBV12-3 or TRBV12-4 to TRBJ1-1; maybe TRBD1 (5 bases). The V end lost 5 bases, the J end lost 1 base, and 14 bases lay between the germline ends. The CDR3 extends over 15 amino acids. CDR3 protein: CASSHGGAGNTEAFF. DNA of the CDR3: TGTGCCAGCAGTCACGGAGGGGCCGGGAACACTGAAGCTTTCTTT.

This clonotype was counted only a few times. The chain has TRBV12-3 or TRBV12-4 and TRBJ1-2; TRBD1 matches 8 bases. V shed 10 bases, J shed 4 bases, and the junction held 5 bases outside the gene matches. The CDR3 has 12 amino acids. In DNA, the CDR3 is TGTGCCACCGGACAGGGAACCTATGGCTACACCTTC. Protein product: CATGQGTYGYTF.

This clonotype was found many times. V is TRBV7-2 and J is TRBJ2-7, with TRBD2 identical over 11 bases. The junction had 5 bases not matched to a gene; V was cut back by 5 bases and J by 5 bases. Germline V gene lookup returns CDR1 SGHTA and CDR2 FQGNSA. This CDR3 has 14 amino acids. CDR3 in DNA: TGTGCCAGCAGCGTGGGACTAGCGGACCACGAGCAGTACTTC. Encoded protein: CASSVGLADHEQYF.

This clonotype has a handful of counts. The chain employs TRBV20-1 and TRBJ2-7; possibly TRBD2 for D (6 bases). The CDR3 is 12 amino acids. Germline V lookup: CDR1 DFQATT, CDR2 SNEGSKA (reference sequence). V was pared by 3 bases and J by 6 bases, with 12 bases between. The CDR3 sequence is CSASRSGGEQYF. CDR3 bases: TGCAGTGCTAGTAGGTCCGGGGGCGAGCAGTACTTC.

This clonotype has a handful of counts. The V and J genes are TRBV6-1 and TRBJ1-2, with 7 bases identical to TRBD1. Losses at the gene ends were 6 bases for V and 1 base for J; bases not matched to a gene: 8. The CDR3 loop spans 15 amino acids. CDR1 is MNHNS and CDR2 is SASEGT in the germline V gene. CDR3 residues: CASSIKGARNYGYTF. CDR3 in DNA: TGTGCCAGCAGCATAAAGGGGGCACGTAACTATGGCTACACCTTC.

This clonotype was recorded many times. The chain carries TRBV5-1 and TRBJ2-1; D could derive from TRBD1 or TRBD2 (6 bases each). Trimming took 4 bases from V and 3 from J, leaving 17 bases between them. Germline assignment: CDR1 SGHRS and CDR2 YFSETQ. The CDR3 sequence is 16 residues long. CDR3 in amino acids: CASSPTWGAGYNEQFF. CDR3 sequence (DNA): TGCGCCAGCAGCCCCACATGGGGGGCTGGCTACAATGAGCAGTTCTTC.

This clonotype was seen a handful of times. V gene TRBV9 combines with J gene TRBJ1-1; 7 positions match TRBD1. Per germline, CDR1 SGDLS and CDR2 YYNGEE. Trimming at V came to 0 bases and at J to 3 bases, leaving 5 bases not matched to a gene. The CDR3 has 15 amino acids. CDR3 region: CASSVGTGVDTEAFF. The CDR3 DNA reads as TGTGCCAGCAGCGTAGGAACAGGGGTGGACACTGAAGCTTTCTTT. Supplemented by reference TRBV9 and TRBJ1-1, the full variable domain reads DSGVTQTPKHLITATGQRVTLRCSPRSGDLSVYWYQQSLDQGLQFLIQYYNGEERAKGNILERFSAQQFPDLHSELNLSSLELGDSALYFCASSVGTGVDTEAFFGQGTRLTVV.

In this sample, this clonotype turned up many times. Its ends do not fully match the called genes, so a read error is possible. The chain links TRBV3-1 to TRBJ2-1, with 9 bases matching TRBD2. The CDR3 contains 17 residues. CDR1 is LGHDT, CDR2 YNNKEL, per germline (reference sequence). The DNA of the CDR3 is TGTGCCAGCAGCCAAGAAAGGGGACTAGCCTCCCACAATGAGCAGTTCTTC. It is translated as CASSQERGLASHNEQFF.

This clonotype was recorded many times. This chain connects TRBV11-2 to TRBJ1-1; D gene ambiguous. This CDR3 is 17 amino acids long. Trimming left V 2 bases short and J 2 bases short, with 18 bases between. Looked up from germline, CDR1 is SGHAT and CDR2 is FQNNGV. In DNA form, the CDR3 reads TGTGCCAGCAGCTTAACTGCGACACGGTCGGGAAACACTGAAGCTTTCTTT. Protein: CASSLTATRSGNTEAFF.

This clonotype was found many times. The chain uses TRBV2 and TRBJ2-3; possibly TRBD2 for D (6 bases). The V gene lost 7 bases and the J gene lost 2 bases, with 16 bases spanning the gap. There are 15 residues in the CDR3. Germline CDR1 and CDR2: SNHLY and FYNNEI. DNA of the CDR3: TGTGCCAGCACCGCCGGTCTAGCGCTCACAGATACGCAGTATTTT. Translated, it gives CASTAGLALTDTQYF.

This clonotype was seen only a few times. V and J are TRBV7-2 and TRBJ1-5, with D maybe TRBD1 (5 bases). The V and J ends lost 0 bases and 6 bases respectively, with 9 bases between them. The V gene's germline CDR1 is SGHTA and CDR2 FQGNSA. CDR3 length: 14 amino acids. The CDR3 is CASSLAEGSQPQHF. CDR3 DNA sequence: TGTGCCAGCAGCTTAGCCGAGGGGAGTCAGCCCCAGCATTTT.

This chain uses TRBV19 with TRBJ2-1, with 7 bases identical to TRBD1. Germline CDR1 LNHDA, CDR2 SQIVND (reference sequence). The length of the CDR3 is 14 residues. The trim removed 7 bases at V and 4 bases at J, leaving 7 bases unmatched. CDR3 in DNA: TGTGCCAGTACTGACAGGGAACCATACAATGAGCAGTTCTTC. This codes for CASTDREPYNEQFF.